The source of this T cell receptor beta chain is a study of PD-L1 blockade in urothelial cancer. Study information: Starting around 2014, patients were given atezolizumab (1,200 mg intravenously every 3 weeks). Samples of blood were analyzed 3 weeks (second dose) and 6 weeks after treatment start. Patients arrived having already received 0 to 3 prior chemotherapy regimens.

Sample time point: pretreatment peripheral blood. The V and J ends lost 4 bases and 3 bases respectively, with 23 bases between them. The CDR3 loop spans 18 amino acids. The germline CDR1 and CDR2 sequences are SGHDT and YYEEEE. The assay was immunoSEQ multiplex PCR, and TCRdb's table has in-frame clones only and misses some. The sample has 38,000 or so clones; roughly 80% are singletons. The sequencing used PBMCs, collected around atezolizumab (anti-PD-L1) treatment. This TCR came from a man of 80 years or more with urothelial cancer. The V call is TRBV5-6, the J call TRBJ1-5; no definite D call. CDR3 loop: CASSRGAERAGVNQPQHF. In DNA form, the CDR3 reads TGTGCCAGCAGCCGGGGTGCGGAACGGGCGGGTGTCAATCAGCCCCAGCATTTT.